These 29 T cell receptor beta chains came from one sample sequenced in a study of T cells in Graves' hyperthyroidism and ophthalmopathy. Template material for amplifying TCR beta CDR3 regions consisted of RNA transcripts. An initial round of RT-PCR targeting the TCR CDR3 relied on the HTBI primer set. One entry per CDR3 protein, called by TCRdb with MiXCR from the multiplex PCR reads. Of about 520,000 distinct CDR3 sequences in the sample, approximately 25% were seen once. The sequenced sample was blood. These receptors all stem from a woman in her thirties with Graves' ophthalmopathy.

This clonotype was seen repeatedly, ten times or more. J is TRBJ2-7 and V is TRBV10-3; 8 bases fit TRBD2. The ends lost 5 bases at V and 2 bases at J; junction bases unmatched: 2. CDR1 and CDR2 from the germline V gene are ENHRY and SYGVKD. The length of the CDR3 is 13 residues. CDR3 in DNA: TGTGCCATCAGTATAGCGGGGACCTACGAGCAGTACTTC. Amino acid sequence: CAISIAGTYEQYF.

The chain joins TRBV11-1 to TRBJ1-2; D is ambiguous. Looked up from germline, CDR1 is SGHAT and CDR2 is FQDESV (reference sequence). The V end was cut by 5 bases, the J end by 8 bases, with 3 bases between. CDR3 length equals 9 residues. This chain's CDR3 is CASSQGYTF. For the CDR3, the DNA is TGTGCCAGCAGCCAAGGCTACACCTTC.

This clonotype was seen a few times. The chain carries TRBV7-6 and TRBJ2-7; TRBD1 is a possible D gene (6 bases). The ends were cut back, 2 bases at V and 5 bases at J, with 10 bases in the middle. CDR1 and CDR2 from the germline V gene are SGHVS and FNYEAQ. The CDR3 has 13 amino acids. The CDR3 DNA is TGTGCCAGCAGCTTAACAGGGATCGACGAGCAGTACTTC. Its protein is CASSLTGIDEQYF.

The V gene is TRBV9, the J gene TRBJ1-6, with D possibly being TRBD1 (5 bases). This CDR3 is 16 amino acids long. CDR1 is SGDLS, CDR2 YYNGEE, per germline. V lost 2 bases and J 4 bases, leaving 13 bases between the germline ends. The CDR3 loop is CASSVALGGYNSPLHF. CDR3 nucleotides: TGTGCCAGCAGCGTCGCCTTGGGGGGGTATAATTCACCCCTCCACTTT.

The table lists this clonotype with many counts. The chain has TRBV20-1 and TRBJ1-5, with D uncertain. The CDR3 runs to 13 residues. With 3 bases removed from V and 2 bases from J, the gap between germline ends came to 8 bases. In germline, CDR1 is DFQATT, CDR2 SNEGSKA (reference sequence). The CDR3 here is CSASMPGNQPQHF. The CDR3 DNA reads as TGCAGTGCTAGTATGCCGGGCAATCAGCCCCAGCATTTT.

This clonotype has just a few counts. The chain links TRBV12-3 or TRBV12-4 to TRBJ2-5; 7 bases align to TRBD2. This CDR3 contains 14 residues. Trimming took 6 bases from V and 6 from J; bases not matched to a gene: 10. CDR3 nucleotide sequence: TGTGCCAGCAGCTTAAAGGGGACTACAAAGACCCAGTACTTC. Amino acid sequence: CASSLKGTTKTQYF.

The CDR3 reads CASSQPGQGADGYTF. The CDR3 coding sequence is TGTGCCAGCAGCCAGCCGGGACAGGGGGCTGATGGCTACACCTTC. The chain couples TRBV7-3 to TRBJ1-2, with 12 bases lining up with TRBD1. Per the germline V gene, CDR1 is SGHTA and CDR2 is FQGTGA. The CDR3 spans 15 residues. Trimming took 5 bases from V and 6 from J; bases not matched to a gene: 7.

The chain has TRBV6-5 and TRBJ1-1; D is uncertain. CDR1 MNHEY and CDR2 SVGAGI come from the germline V gene. Trimming shortened V by 0 bases and J by 7 bases, and 9 bases separated the two germline ends. CDR3 length: 13 residues. The CDR3 bases are TGTGCCAGCAGTTACTCGGTGGTTAGTGAAGCTTTCTTT. Translating it yields CASSYSVVSEAFF.

This clonotype was observed many times. The chain joins TRBV30 to TRBJ1-1; D is unclear. Germline CDR1 reads GTSNPN; CDR2 reads SVGIG (reference sequence). The CDR3 has 14 residues. Trimming cost V 2 bases and J 5 bases, with 15 bases left between them. This CDR3 reads CAWSRGPPGTEAFF. The CDR3 DNA follows: TGTGCCTGGAGTAGAGGACCCCCGGGAACTGAAGCTTTCTTT.

This clonotype occurred many times. The chain carries TRBV14 and TRBJ1-1; 9 bases are shared with TRBD1. The CDR3 sequence is 20 residues long. V lost 0 bases, J lost 2 bases, and 16 bases stayed unmatched. The germline gives CDR1 SGHDN, CDR2 FVKESK. The CDR3 loop reads CASSQDAGTGQFRGNTEAFF. For the CDR3, the DNA is TGTGCCAGCAGCCAAGATGCGGGGACAGGGCAATTTCGGGGCAACACTGAAGCTTTCTTT.

As to this clonotype: A much larger clonotype is one base distant, so this may be a read error. It is likely a read error, because the conserved phenylalanine at the end of the CDR3 is missing. This rearrangement joins TRBV6-5 to TRBJ1-2; D is possibly TRBD1 (5 bases). The V and J ends lost 2 bases and 0 bases respectively, with 13 bases between them. The CDR3 length is 16 residues. CDR1 and CDR2 (germline): MNHEY, SVGAGI. The CDR3 DNA sequence: TGTGCCAGCAGTTACGGGGTGGGGACCGCTAACTATGGCTACACCTTG. Protein sequence: CASSYGVGTANYGYTL.

This chain links TRBV4-1 with TRBJ1-1; unclear D gene. The V end was cut by 0 bases, the J end by 3 bases, with 17 bases between. Germline values: CDR1 MGHRA, CDR2 YSYEKL. The CDR3 is 17 amino acids. CDR3 in amino acids: CASSQEGRRLEYTEAFF. The CDR3 DNA is TGCGCCAGCAGCCAAGAGGGAAGGAGACTGGAGTACACTGAAGCTTTCTTT.

This clonotype was seen a handful of times. The CDR3 loop is CASSYSGWTRGGEQYF. CDR3 bases: TGTGCCAGCAGTTACTCGGGGTGGACTAGAGGCGGCGAGCAGTACTTC. The V call is TRBV6-2 or TRBV6-3, the J call TRBJ2-7, with 7 bases that match TRBD2. CDR1 MNHEY and CDR2 SVGEGT come from the germline V gene. The length of the CDR3 is 16 residues. The junction had 11 bases not matched to a gene; V was cut back by 0 bases and J by 6 bases.

This clonotype was recorded a few times. This chain links TRBV18 with TRBJ1-1, with D possibly being TRBD1 (5 bases). Germline loops: CDR1 KGHSH, CDR2 LQKENI. CDR3 length: 15 residues. The V end lost 3 bases, the J end lost 3 bases, and 14 bases lay between the germline ends. The CDR3 sequence: CASSPRGQPDTEAFF. The CDR3 bases are TGTGCCAGCTCACCCCGGGGCCAACCAGACACTGAAGCTTTCTTT.

This clonotype occurred a few times. This could be a read error, since a much larger clone is one nucleotide away. The chain combines TRBV19 with TRBJ2-7, with a weak D call TRBD1 (6 bases). The CDR3 contains 17 residues. Germline V gives CDR1 LNHDA, CDR2 SQIVND (reference sequence). Trimming took 4 bases from V and 0 from J, leaving 19 bases between them. DNA of the CDR3: TGTGCCAGTAGTACAGACGGGAACAGGGCACTCTCCTACGAGCAGTACTTC. It encodes CASSTDGNRALSYEQYF.

This clonotype was found many times. The rearrangement uses TRBV20-1 and TRBJ1-2; no definite D call. Germline V gene lookup returns CDR1 DFQATT and CDR2 SNEGSKA (reference sequence). The V end was cut by 6 bases, the J end by 2 bases, with 13 bases between. This CDR3 comprises 13 residues. Written as DNA, the CDR3 is TGCAGTGCGGACGGCCTTACGAACTATGGCTACACCTTC. Its protein product is CSADGLTNYGYTF.

In regard to this clonotype: The CDR3 does not end in the conserved phenylalanine or tryptophan, so this is likely a read error. The V and J genes are TRBV30 and TRBJ1-2, with D unresolved. The germline CDR1 and CDR2 sequences are GTSNPN and SVGIG (reference sequence). The CDR3 extends over 13 amino acids. V lost 4 bases and J lost 1, with 10 bases in between. The CDR3 is CAWTWHSNYGYTL. The CDR3, as DNA: TGTGCCTGGACATGGCACAGTAACTATGGCTACACCCTC.

The gene calls are TRBV27 and TRBJ1-1; no firm D call. This CDR3 is 13 amino acids long. Germline values: CDR1 MNHEY, CDR2 SMNVEV (reference sequence). Trimming took off 5 bases at V and 6 bases at J, with 13 bases between the two ends. Here the CDR3 DNA reads TGTGCCAGCAGTCCCTATGGCCTCTCTGAAGCTTTCTTT. Residues: CASSPYGLSEAFF.

This clonotype has ten or more counts. The J gene is TRBJ2-5, the V gene TRBV6-5; the match to TRBD1 covers 9 bases. Germline loops: CDR1 MNHEY, CDR2 SVGAGI. CDR3 length equals 14 residues. V lost 8 bases, J lost 3 bases, and 7 bases stayed unmatched. CDR3 nucleotide sequence: TGTGCCAGCCATTCCAGGACAGGGGAAGAGACCCAGTACTTC. The encoded protein is CASHSRTGEETQYF.

The V gene is TRBV3-1, the J gene TRBJ2-7; D possibly corresponds to TRBD2 (6 bases). This CDR3 contains 11 residues. Germline assignment: CDR1 LGHDT and CDR2 YNNKEL (reference sequence). V was trimmed by 3 bases and J by 6 bases, leaving 6 bases between them. In DNA form, the CDR3 reads TGTGCCAGCAGCCAGGGAGGCGAGCAGTACGTC. It yields the protein CASSQGGEQYV.

This clonotype was found many times. The rearrangement links TRBV7-9 to TRBJ1-1, with D perhaps matching TRBD1 (6 bases). This CDR3 has 14 amino acids. V lost 8 bases and J lost 5, with 18 bases in between. Per germline, CDR1 SEHNR and CDR2 FQNEAQ (reference sequence). The CDR3 nucleotides read TGTGCCAGCCAGCTCGGGGGCTCGATGACTGAAGCTTTCTTT. It translates to CASQLGGSMTEAFF.

This clonotype was detected many times. The chain is built from TRBV6-2 or TRBV6-3 and TRBJ1-2; no reliable D call. The CDR3 contains 18 residues. Trimming pared 7 bases from V and 0 bases from J, leaving 24 bases between. Germline assignment: CDR1 MNHEY and CDR2 SVGEGT. The CDR3 DNA reads as TGTGCCAGCACTTCGTCTCGGGGTGGCAGAACGTCTAACTATGGCTACACCTTC. This gives the protein CASTSSRGGRTSNYGYTF.

The chain couples TRBV5-5 to TRBJ1-2; the D is unclear. CDR3 length: 11 residues. Germline CDR1 is SGHKS and CDR2 is YYEKEE (reference sequence). The ends were cut back, 4 bases at V and 5 bases at J, with 6 bases in the middle. DNA for the CDR3: TGTGCCAGCAGCACGGATTATGGCTACACCTTC. Its translation: CASSTDYGYTF. The full variable domain, in which reference TRBV5-5 and TRBJ1-2 provide the parts outside the CDR3, is DAGVTQSPTHLIKTRGQQVTLRCSPISGHKSVSWYQQVLGQGPQFIFQYYEKEERGRGNFPDRFSARQFPNYSSELNVNALLLGDSALYLCASSTDYGYTFGSGTRLTVV.

The sample holds many counts of this clonotype. This chain joins TRBV2 and TRBJ1-2; 9 bases agree with TRBD1. This CDR3 has 15 amino acids. J was trimmed by 0 bases and V by 8 bases; bases with no gene match: 7. CDR1 is SNHLY, CDR2 FYNNEI, per germline. The CDR3 reads CASHETGGSNYGYTF. The CDR3, as DNA: TGTGCCAGCCACGAGACAGGGGGGTCTAACTATGGCTACACCTTC.

This clonotype was detected many times. The chain uses TRBV20-1 and TRBJ2-2; D not certain. Trimming cost V 2 bases and J 7 bases, with 8 bases left between them. The CDR3 runs to 12 residues. In germline, CDR1 is DFQATT, CDR2 SNEGSKA (reference sequence). The chain's CDR3 is CSARPRSGELFF. CDR3 nucleotides: TGCAGTGCTAGACCAAGGAGCGGGGAGCTGTTTTTT.

This clonotype was seen many times. The chain links TRBV13 to TRBJ2-5; 11 bases are shared with TRBD2. Germline loops: CDR1 PRHDT, CDR2 FYEKMQ (reference sequence). The CDR3 is 17 residues long. Losses at the gene ends were 3 bases for V and 5 bases for J; bases not matched to a gene: 11. CDR3: CASSLRLAGPWGETQYF. The CDR3 coding sequence is TGTGCCAGCAGCTTGAGACTAGCGGGGCCTTGGGGTGAGACCCAGTACTTC.

This clonotype was observed at least ten times. CDR3 coding DNA: TGCGCCAGCAGGGTAGAGGTGACCGGGGAGCTGTTTTTT. Amino acids: CASRVEVTGELFF. The chain has TRBV5-1 and TRBJ2-2; no reliable D call. Germline lookup yields CDR1 SGHRS and CDR2 YFSETQ. Trimming removed 5 bases at V and 5 bases at J, with 10 bases between. This CDR3 comprises 13 residues.

This clonotype was detected ten times or more. The rearrangement uses TRBV6-5 and TRBJ1-5, with TRBD1 matching 8 bases. Trimming took 5 bases from V and 4 from J; bases not matched to a gene: 16. From germline, CDR1 is MNHEY and CDR2 SVGAGI. The CDR3 sequence is 18 residues long. CDR3 nucleotide sequence: TGTGCCAGCAGTCCGAGACAGGGGACCCTTCGCCTAAATCAGCCCCAGCATTTT. It yields the protein CASSPRQGTLRLNQPQHF.

V gene TRBV6-2 or TRBV6-3 combines with J gene TRBJ2-2; TRBD2 aligns across 8 bases. The CDR3 runs 18 residues. CDR1 and CDR2 from the germline V gene are MNHEY and SVGEGT. Trimming cost V 6 bases and J 2 bases; bases outside gene matches: 14. The CDR3 coding sequence is TGTGCCAGCAGAGGGGAGGCTAGCGGGCCTCTTAACACCGGGGAGCTGTTTTTT. This gives the protein CASRGEASGPLNTGELFF.